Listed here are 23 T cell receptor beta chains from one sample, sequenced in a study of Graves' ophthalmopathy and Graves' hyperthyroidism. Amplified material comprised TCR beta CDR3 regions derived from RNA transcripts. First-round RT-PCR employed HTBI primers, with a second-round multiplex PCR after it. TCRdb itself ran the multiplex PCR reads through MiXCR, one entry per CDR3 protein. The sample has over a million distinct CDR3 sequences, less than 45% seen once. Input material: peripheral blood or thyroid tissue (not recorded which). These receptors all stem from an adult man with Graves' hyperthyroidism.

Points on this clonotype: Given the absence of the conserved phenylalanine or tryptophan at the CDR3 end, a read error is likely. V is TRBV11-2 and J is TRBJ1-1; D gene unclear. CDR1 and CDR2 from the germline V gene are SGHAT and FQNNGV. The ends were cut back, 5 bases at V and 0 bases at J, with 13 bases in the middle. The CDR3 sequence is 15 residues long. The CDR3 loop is CASSLGSSMNTEAFL. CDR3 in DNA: TGTGCCAGCAGCCTAGGTAGCAGTATGAACACTGAAGCTTTCCTT.

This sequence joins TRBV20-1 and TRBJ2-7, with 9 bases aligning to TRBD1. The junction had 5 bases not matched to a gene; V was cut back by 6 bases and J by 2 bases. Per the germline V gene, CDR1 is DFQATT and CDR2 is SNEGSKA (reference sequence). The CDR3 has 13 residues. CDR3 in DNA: TGCAGTGCCACCGGACAGGGGCCCTACGAGCAGTACTTC. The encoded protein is CSATGQGPYEQYF.

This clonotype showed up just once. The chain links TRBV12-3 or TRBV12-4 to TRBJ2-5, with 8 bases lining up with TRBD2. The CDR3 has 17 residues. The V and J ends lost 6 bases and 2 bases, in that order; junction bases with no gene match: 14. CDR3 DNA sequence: TGTGCCAGCAGCCTAATAAACACCGGGACTAGGCAAGAGACCCAGTACTTC. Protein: CASSLINTGTRQETQYF.

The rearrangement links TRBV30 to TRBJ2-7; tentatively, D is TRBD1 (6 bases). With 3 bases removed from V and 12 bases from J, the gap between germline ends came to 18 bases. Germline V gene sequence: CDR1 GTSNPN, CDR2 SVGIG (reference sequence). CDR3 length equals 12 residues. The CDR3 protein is CAWSPTGSVVYF. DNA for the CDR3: TGTGCCTGGAGCCCTACAGGGTCTGTTGTGTACTTC.

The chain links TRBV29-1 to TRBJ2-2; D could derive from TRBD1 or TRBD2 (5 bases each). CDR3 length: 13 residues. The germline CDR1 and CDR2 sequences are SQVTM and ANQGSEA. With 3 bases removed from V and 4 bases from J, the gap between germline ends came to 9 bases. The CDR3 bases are TGCAGCGTTGAGGGAGACAGCACCGGGGAGCTGTTTTTT. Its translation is CSVEGDSTGELFF.

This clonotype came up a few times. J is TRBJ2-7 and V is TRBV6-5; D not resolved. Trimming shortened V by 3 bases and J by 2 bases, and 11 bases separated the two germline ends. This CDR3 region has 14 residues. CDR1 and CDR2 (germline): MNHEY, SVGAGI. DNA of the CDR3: TGTGCCAGCAGTTATCTGGTGTCAACCTACGAGCAGTACTTC. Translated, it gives CASSYLVSTYEQYF.

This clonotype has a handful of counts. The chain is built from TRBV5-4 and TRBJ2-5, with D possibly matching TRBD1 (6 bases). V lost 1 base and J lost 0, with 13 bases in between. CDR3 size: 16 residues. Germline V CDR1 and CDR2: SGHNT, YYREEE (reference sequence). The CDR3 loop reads CASSLKGTRYQETQYF. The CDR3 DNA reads TGTGCCAGCAGCTTGAAAGGGACAAGGTACCAAGAGACCCAGTACTTC.

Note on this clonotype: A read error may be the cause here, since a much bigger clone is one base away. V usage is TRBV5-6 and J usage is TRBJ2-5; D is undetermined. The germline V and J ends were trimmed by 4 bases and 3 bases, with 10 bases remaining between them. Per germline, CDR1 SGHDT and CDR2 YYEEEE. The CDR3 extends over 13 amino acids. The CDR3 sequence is CASSDGWEETQYF. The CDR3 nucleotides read TGTGCCAGCAGCGACGGTTGGGAAGAGACCCAGTACTTC.

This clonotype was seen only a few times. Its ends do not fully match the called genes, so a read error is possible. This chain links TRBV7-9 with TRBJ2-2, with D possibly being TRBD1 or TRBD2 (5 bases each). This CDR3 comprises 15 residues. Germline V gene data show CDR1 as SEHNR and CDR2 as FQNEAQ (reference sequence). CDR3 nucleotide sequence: TGTGCTAGCAGCTTGGGGGAGACGAACACCGGGGAGCTGTTTTTT. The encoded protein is CASSLGETNTGELFF. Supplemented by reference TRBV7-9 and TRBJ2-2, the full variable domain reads DTGVSQNPRHKITKRGQNVTFRCDPISEHNRLYWYRQTLGQGPEFLTYFQNEAQLEKSRLLSDRFSAERPKGSFSTLEIQRTEQGDSAMYLCASSLGETNTGELFFGEGSRLTVL.

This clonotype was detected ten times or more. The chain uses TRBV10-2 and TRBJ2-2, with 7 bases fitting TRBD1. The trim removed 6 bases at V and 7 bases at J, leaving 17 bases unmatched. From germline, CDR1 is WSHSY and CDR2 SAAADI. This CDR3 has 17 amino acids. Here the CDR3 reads CASSTSDRRIQIGELFF. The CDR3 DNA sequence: TGCGCCAGCAGCACATCGGACAGGCGAATTCAGATCGGGGAGCTGTTTTTT.

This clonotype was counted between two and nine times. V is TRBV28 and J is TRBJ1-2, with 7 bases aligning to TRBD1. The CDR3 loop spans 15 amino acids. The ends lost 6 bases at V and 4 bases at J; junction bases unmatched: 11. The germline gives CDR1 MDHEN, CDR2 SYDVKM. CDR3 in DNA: TGTGCCAGCAGGAACTACAGGGGATCTGCCTATGGCTACACCTTC. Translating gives CASRNYRGSAYGYTF.

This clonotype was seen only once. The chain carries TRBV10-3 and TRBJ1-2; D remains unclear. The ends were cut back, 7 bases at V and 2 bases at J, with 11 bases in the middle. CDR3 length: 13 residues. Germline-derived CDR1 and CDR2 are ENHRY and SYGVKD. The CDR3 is CAITRQENYGYTF. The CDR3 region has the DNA TGTGCCATCACCCGCCAAGAGAACTATGGCTACACCTTC.

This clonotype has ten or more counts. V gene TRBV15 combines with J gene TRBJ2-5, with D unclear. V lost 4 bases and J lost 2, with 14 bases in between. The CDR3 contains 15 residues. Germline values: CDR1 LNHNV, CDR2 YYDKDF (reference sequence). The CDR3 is CATSKARVSQETQYF. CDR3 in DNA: TGTGCCACCAGCAAAGCCCGGGTCAGTCAAGAGACCCAGTACTTC. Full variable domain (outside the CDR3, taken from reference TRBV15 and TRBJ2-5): DAMVIQNPRYQVTQFGKPVTLSCSQTLNHNVMYWYQQKSSQAPKLLFHYYDKDFNNEADTPDNFQSRRPNTSFCFLDIRSPGLGDTAMYLCATSKARVSQETQYFGPGTRLLVL.

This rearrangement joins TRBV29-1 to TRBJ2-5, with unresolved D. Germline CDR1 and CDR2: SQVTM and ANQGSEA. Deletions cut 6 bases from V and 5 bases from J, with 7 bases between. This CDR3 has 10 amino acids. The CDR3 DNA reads TGCAGCGTCAACCCGGAGACCCAGTACTTC. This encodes CSVNPETQYF.

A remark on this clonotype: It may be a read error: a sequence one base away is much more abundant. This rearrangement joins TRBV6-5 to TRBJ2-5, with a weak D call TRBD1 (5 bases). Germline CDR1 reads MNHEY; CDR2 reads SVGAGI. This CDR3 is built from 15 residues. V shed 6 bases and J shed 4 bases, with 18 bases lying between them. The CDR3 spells CASSPPAGPRETQYF. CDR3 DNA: TGTGCCAGCAGCCCCCCCGCAGGGCCTCGAGAGACCCAGTACTTC.

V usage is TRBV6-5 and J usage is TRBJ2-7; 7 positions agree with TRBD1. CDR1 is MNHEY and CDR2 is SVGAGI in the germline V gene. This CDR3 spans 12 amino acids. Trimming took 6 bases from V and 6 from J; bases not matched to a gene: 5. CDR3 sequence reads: CASRRQGSEQYF. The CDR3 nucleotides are TGTGCCAGCAGGCGACAGGGCAGCGAGCAGTACTTC.

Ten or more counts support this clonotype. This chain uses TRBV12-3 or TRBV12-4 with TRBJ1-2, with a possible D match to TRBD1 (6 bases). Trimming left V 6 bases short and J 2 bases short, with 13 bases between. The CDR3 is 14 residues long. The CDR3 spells CASSKGTPNYGYTF. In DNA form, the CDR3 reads TGTGCCAGCAGCAAAGGGACACCGAACTATGGCTACACCTTC.

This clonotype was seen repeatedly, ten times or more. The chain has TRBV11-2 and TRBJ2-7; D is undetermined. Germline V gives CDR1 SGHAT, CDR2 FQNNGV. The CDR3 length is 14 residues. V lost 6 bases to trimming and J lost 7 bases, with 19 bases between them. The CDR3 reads CASSHLEVGREQYF. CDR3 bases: TGTGCCAGCAGTCACCTAGAGGTCGGCAGGGAGCAGTACTTC. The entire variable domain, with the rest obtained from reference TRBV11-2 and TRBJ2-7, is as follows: EAGVAQSPRYKIIEKRQSVAFWCNPISGHATLYWYQQILGQGPKLLIQFQNNGVVDDSQLPKDRFSAERLKGVDSTLKIQPAKLEDSAVYLCASSHLEVGREQYFGPGTRLTVT.

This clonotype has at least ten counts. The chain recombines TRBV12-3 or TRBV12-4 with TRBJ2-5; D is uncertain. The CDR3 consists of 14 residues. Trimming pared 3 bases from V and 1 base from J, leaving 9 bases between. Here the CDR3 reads CASSFDYRQETQYF. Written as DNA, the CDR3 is TGTGCCAGCAGTTTCGATTATCGCCAAGAGACCCAGTACTTC.

The CDR3 loop reads CASWADVLTF. The CDR3, as DNA: TGTGCCAGCTGGGCTGACGTCCTGACTTTC. The chain combines TRBV7-9 with TRBJ2-6; D unclear. Germline assignment: CDR1 SEHNR and CDR2 FQNEAQ (reference sequence). Trimming took 8 bases from V and 11 from J, leaving 7 bases between them. This CDR3 contains 10 residues.

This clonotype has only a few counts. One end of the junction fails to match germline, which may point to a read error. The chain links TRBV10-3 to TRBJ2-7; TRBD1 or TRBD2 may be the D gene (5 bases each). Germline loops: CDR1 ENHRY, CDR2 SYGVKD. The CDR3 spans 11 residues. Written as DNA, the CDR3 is TGTGCCAGCAGTTCCCTCGGGACGGCCCACTTC. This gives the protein CASSSLGTAHF.

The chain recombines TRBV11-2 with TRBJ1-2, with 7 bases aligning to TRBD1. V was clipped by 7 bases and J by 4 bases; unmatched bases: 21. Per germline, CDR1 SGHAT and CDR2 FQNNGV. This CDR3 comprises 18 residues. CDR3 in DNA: TGTGCCAGCATCCCCTTGGTGGGGACAGACGTAGCTAGCTATGGCTACACCTTC. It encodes CASIPLVGTDVASYGYTF.

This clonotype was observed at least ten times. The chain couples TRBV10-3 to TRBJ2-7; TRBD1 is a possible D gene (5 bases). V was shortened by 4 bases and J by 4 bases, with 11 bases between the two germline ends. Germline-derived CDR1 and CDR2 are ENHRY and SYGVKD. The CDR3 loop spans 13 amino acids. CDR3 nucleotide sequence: TGTGCCATCAGTGGCAGGGTCGGATACGAGCAGTACTTC. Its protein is CAISGRVGYEQYF.